Listed below are T cell receptor beta chains from one sample, sequenced in a study of shared clonotypes between healthy human individuals. TCRdb keeps only in-frame clones here, not all; method: immunoSEQ multiplex PCR. Of 470,000 or so clones in the sample, 60% to 80% are singletons; the top ten hold about 12%. Sequencing used PBMCs. These receptors all stem from a middle-aged woman in good health. Some clones in this sample may be carry-over from other donors' samples. Each CDR3 is given with its conserved first and last residue. The size of a clone is reported for some rows only, either as once, few or many, or as a class for expanded clones.

V gene	clone size	J gene	CDR3 protein
TRBV2	few	TRBJ1-1	CASTSYQNTEAFF
TRBV7-2	.	TRBJ2-1	CASSSQVGGHNEQFF
TRBV18	.	TRBJ2-1	CASSPSEGYNEQFF
TRBV30	.	TRBJ1-3	CAWSVFGGGNTIYF
TRBV7-6	.	TRBJ2-2	CASSTGLAGGELFF
TRBV30	.	TRBJ2-7	CAWSPRGSYEQYF
TRBV9	.	TRBJ2-7	CASSVAIAGAYEQYF
TRBV10-2	few	TRBJ1-4	CASSWGGLDEKLFF
TRBV20-1	.	TRBJ2-7	CSAQEVYEQYF
TRBV7-2	.	TRBJ2-7	CASSTAGTGYEQYF
TRBV29-1	.	TRBJ2-7	CSVEGAGSRYEQYF
TRBV27	.	TRBJ2-3	CASSPLLVTDTQYF
TRBV9	.	TRBJ2-2	CASSAGRQAGELFF
TRBV30	.	TRBJ2-3	CAWTSGMGADTQYF
TRBV28	once	TRBJ1-5	CASSFPDGVDNQPQHF
TRBV6-5	.	TRBJ2-5	CASSYPGTSGRETQYF
TRBV10-1	.	TRBJ2-7	CASSAHRAGQYF
TRBV18	.	TRBJ2-1	CASSRGTSSYNEQFF
TRBV7-7	.	TRBJ2-1	CASSLVGRGDEQFF
TRBV27	once	TRBJ2-7	CASSSWTSGIGGPYEQYF
TRBV7-8	few	TRBJ2-7	CASSPRGASSYEQYF
TRBV7-7	once	TRBJ2-6	CASSSLSQSRANVLTF